The clone carrying this T cell receptor beta chain has a count of ten or more. The antigen is unknown. The data originate from a study of early T cells in non-severe SARS-CoV-2 infection. About the research overall: The sequenced material was bulk RNA from unsorted whole blood, and its chains were unpaired. Overall study findings and caveats: Anti-spike CD8 responses were favored in VDJdb matching, and private and CD4 specificities were missed.

Individual cDNA molecules received unique molecular identifiers. TCRdb independently ran MiXCR on the 5' RACE reads; one entry per CDR3 protein. The table lists some 80,000 distinct CDR3 sequences, roughly 4.7% of them singletons. The length of the CDR3 is 12 residues. V was clipped by 5 bases and J by 5 bases, with 9 bases between them. This clonotype was sampled from an adult who was a healthcare worker with PCR-confirmed SARS-CoV-2 infection or an uninfected control (not recorded which). The sequencing used whole blood, collected at baseline. This rearrangement joins TRBV12-3 or TRBV12-4 to TRBJ1-1; D not resolved. The CDR3 DNA reads as TGTGCCAGCAGTATAGGGAGGACTGAAGCTTTCTTT. This translates into CASSIGRTEAFF.